This T cell receptor (beta chain) emerged from a study of T cells expressing NK-cell markers. One entry per CDR3 protein, without DNA, is what TCRdb gives after re-calling the 5' RACE reads. Its table records 150,000 to 200,000 distinct CDR3 sequences. This CDR3 comprises 13 residues. V gene TRBV12-3 or TRBV12-4 combines with J gene TRBJ1-6. The TCR was taken from a woman between 18 and 75 years old in good health. Sequencing was performed on blood T cells: a sorted CD56 or NKG2C T cell subset, CD4+ or CD8+ T cells, or bulk PBMC T cells (not recorded which). The CDR3 spells CASTRDRASPLHF.